This entry features one T cell receptor (beta chain) sequence. Its antigen is unknown. TCRdb's table, derived via immunoSEQ multiplex PCR, lists solely in-frame clones and lacks some. This table has 15,000 to 20,000 clones, 80% to 95% appearing once. Time point reported: pre-treatment baseline. Response was assessed by RECIST 1.1 at 12 weeks, except a couple of rapid progressors. This entry belongs to a study of blood T cell dynamics during melanoma immunotherapy. The wider study: First-line therapy was either pembrolizumab or nivolumab with ipilimumab for metastatic melanoma. Broader study findings: Clones driving repertoire changes may be melanoma-specific or general immune activation.

Sequencing was performed on blood, taken from a patient treated with checkpoint blockade. The sequence was obtained from a human donor with melanoma.

The CDR3 loop reads CASSVAGGSPLHF. As DNA, the CDR3 is TGTGCCAGCAGCGTAGCGGGGGGCTCACCCCTCCACTTT. The chain links TRBV9 to TRBJ1-6; D may be TRBD1 (6 bases). The CDR3 is 13 amino acids. Germline CDR1 reads SGDLS; CDR2 reads YYNGEE. The V and J ends lost 0 bases and 10 bases respectively, with 8 bases between them.